This T cell receptor (beta chain) was captured by sequencing in a study of quantifying T cell responses using KT2 cells. Study information: TCR alpha and beta constant-region primers primed reverse transcription of RNA. Under optimum conditions, T4 ligation efficiency was estimated at more than 10%. The study's findings and limits: The number of KT2 alpha and beta sequences was a linear function of input KT2 cells.

The cDNA 3' end received a ligated oligonucleotide with a UMI. First-round PCR used three to four cycles and beta primers RC1.1 and RC1.2 covering TRBC1 and TRBC2. TCRdb independently ran MiXCR on the UMI-ligation and nested PCR reads; one entry per CDR3 protein. Of tens of thousands of distinct CDR3 sequences listed, more than 7% are singletons. In this sample, this clonotype turned up a few times. The antigen remains unidentified. KT2, a clone with a known TCR, was spiked into unfractionated PBMC. Different KT2-to-PBMC ratios were created with a constant PBMC count. The sequenced sample consisted of PBMCs spiked with cells of the T cell clone KT2. The receptor was derived from a human donor.

CDR3 nucleotide sequence: TGTGCCAGCCTCCGGGACTCATCGTCCTACGAGCAGTACTTC. This gives the protein CASLRDSSSYEQYF. The chain couples TRBV2 to TRBJ2-7; weak D call: TRBD2 (6 bases). V lost 8 bases and J lost 1, with 15 bases in between. The CDR3 sequence is 14 residues long. From germline, CDR1 is SNHLY and CDR2 FYNNEI.